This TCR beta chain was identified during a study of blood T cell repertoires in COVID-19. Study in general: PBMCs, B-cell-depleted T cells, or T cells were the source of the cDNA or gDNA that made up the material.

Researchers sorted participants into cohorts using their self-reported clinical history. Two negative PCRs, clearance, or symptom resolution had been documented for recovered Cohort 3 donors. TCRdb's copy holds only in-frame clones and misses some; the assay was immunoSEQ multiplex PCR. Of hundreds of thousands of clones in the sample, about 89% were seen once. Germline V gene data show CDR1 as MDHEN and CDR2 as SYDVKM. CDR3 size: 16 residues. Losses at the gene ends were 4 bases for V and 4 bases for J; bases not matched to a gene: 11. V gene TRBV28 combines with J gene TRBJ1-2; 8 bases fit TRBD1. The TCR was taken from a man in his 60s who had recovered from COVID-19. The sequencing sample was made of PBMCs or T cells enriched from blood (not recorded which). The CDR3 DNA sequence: TGTGCCAGCAGTTATGGCTCAGGGGGCGCCGGCTATGGCTACACCTTC. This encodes CASSYGSGGAGYGYTF.